The clone carrying this TCR beta chain was observed a handful of times. Antigen unknown. Noted time point: sample taken at primary tumor resection. Material for sequencing was whole RNA from tumor, nontumor lung or frozen PBMC, left unsorted. On each TCR cDNA molecule, a unique molecular identifier was present. TCRdb used MiXCR to reprocess the 5' RACE reads, holding one entry per CDR3 protein. This table holds about 92,000 distinct CDR3 sequences, approximately 12% found once. Looked up from germline, CDR1 is DFQATT and CDR2 is SNEGSKA (reference sequence). The CDR3 contains 13 residues. V was clipped by 3 bases and J by 8 bases, with 14 bases between them. These data belong to a study of spatial heterogeneity in lung cancer. Study context: The average count in raw reads for each unique TCR and UMI combination exceeded 8.5 appearances.

Points from the study as a whole: Tumor TCRs that were ubiquitous and expanded showed up in blood more at resection than follow-up.

The J gene is TRBJ2-1, the V gene TRBV20-1, with a tentative D call TRBD2 (5 bases). This sample comprised PBMCs, obtained at surgery. This TCR came from a male donor with early-stage non-small cell lung cancer. The CDR3 reads CSARRLSRDEQFF. The CDR3 nucleotides are TGCAGTGCTAGGCGCCTATCGCGGGATGAGCAGTTCTTC.